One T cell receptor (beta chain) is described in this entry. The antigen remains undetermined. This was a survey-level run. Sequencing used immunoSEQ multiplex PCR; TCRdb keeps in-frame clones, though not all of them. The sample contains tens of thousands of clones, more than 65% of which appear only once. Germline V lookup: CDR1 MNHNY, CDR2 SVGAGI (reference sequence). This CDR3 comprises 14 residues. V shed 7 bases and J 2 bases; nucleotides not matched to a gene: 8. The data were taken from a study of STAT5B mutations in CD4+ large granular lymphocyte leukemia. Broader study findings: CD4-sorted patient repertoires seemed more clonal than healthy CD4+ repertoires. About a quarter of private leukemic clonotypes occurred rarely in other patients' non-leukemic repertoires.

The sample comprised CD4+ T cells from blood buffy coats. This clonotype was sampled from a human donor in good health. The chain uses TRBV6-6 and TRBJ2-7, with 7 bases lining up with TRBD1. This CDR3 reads CASTPDRLTYEQYF. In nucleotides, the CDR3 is TGTGCCAGCACTCCGGACAGGCTAACCTACGAGCAGTACTTC.